This T cell receptor (beta chain) was recorded in a study of Graves' ophthalmopathy and Graves' hyperthyroidism. This CDR3 is built from 12 residues. V was pared by 0 bases and J by 9 bases, with 8 bases between. CDR1 and CDR2 from the germline V gene are ENHRY and SYGVKD. Beta-chain TCR CDR3 regions were amplified from RNA transcripts. The first-round RT-PCR employed HTBI primers together with the Qiagen OneStep RT-PCR kit. A multiplex PCR was then performed as the second round. TCRdb re-derived calls from the multiplex PCR reads in MiXCR, one entry per CDR3 protein. The data show about 640,000 distinct CDR3 sequences, over 40% seen once.

The rearrangement joins TRBV10-3 to TRBJ2-5; D gene uncertain. The sample taken for sequencing was peripheral blood. This receptor was obtained from an adult man with Graves' ophthalmopathy. This CDR3 reads CAISESAVAQYF. The CDR3 DNA follows: TGTGCCATCAGTGAGTCAGCAGTAGCCCAGTACTTC.